The TCR beta chain described here comes from a study of blood T cell repertoires in COVID-19. Whole-study context: Nucleic acid was either cDNA or gDNA, and it came from T cells, B-cell-depleted T cells, or PBMCs.

V was clipped by 5 bases and J by 3 bases, with 14 bases between them. The CDR3 runs 14 residues. Per germline, CDR1 MNHEY and CDR2 SMNVEV (reference sequence). How the authors handled the data: Quantification of nucleated cells was approximated via reference gene primer amplification. This table comes from immunoSEQ multiplex PCR, and its TCRdb copy is limited to in-frame clones, with some not included. For V, J and clone size, that table is used; D and trimming come from the DNA. The table includes around 320,000 clones, 65% to 90% detected once. The specimen was peripheral blood. This clonotype was obtained from a human donor in a cohort sampled during active COVID-19. The genes are TRBV27 and TRBJ2-7; D is possibly TRBD1 (6 bases). The CDR3 bases are TGTGCCAGCAGTGATCCGGGACACATCTACGAGCAGTACTTC. Its translation: CASSDPGHIYEQYF.